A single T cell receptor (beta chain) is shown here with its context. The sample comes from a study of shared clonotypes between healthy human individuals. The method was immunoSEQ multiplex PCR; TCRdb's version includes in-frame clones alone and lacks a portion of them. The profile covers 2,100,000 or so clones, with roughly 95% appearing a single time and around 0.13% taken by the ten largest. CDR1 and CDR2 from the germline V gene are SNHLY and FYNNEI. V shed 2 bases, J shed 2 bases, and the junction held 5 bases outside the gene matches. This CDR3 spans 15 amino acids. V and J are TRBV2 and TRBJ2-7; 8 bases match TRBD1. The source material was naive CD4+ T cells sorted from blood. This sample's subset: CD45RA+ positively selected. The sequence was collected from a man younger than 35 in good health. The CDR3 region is CASSEFPGGPYEQYF. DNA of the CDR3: TGTGCCAGCAGTGAATTCCCAGGGGGCCCCTACGAGCAGTACTTC. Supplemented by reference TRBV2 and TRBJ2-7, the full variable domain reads EPEVTQTPSHQVTQMGQEVILRCVPISNHLYFYWYRQILGQKVEFLVSFYNNEISEKSEIFDDQFSVERPDGSNFTLKIRSTKLEDSAMYFCASSEFPGGPYEQYFGPGTRLTVT.